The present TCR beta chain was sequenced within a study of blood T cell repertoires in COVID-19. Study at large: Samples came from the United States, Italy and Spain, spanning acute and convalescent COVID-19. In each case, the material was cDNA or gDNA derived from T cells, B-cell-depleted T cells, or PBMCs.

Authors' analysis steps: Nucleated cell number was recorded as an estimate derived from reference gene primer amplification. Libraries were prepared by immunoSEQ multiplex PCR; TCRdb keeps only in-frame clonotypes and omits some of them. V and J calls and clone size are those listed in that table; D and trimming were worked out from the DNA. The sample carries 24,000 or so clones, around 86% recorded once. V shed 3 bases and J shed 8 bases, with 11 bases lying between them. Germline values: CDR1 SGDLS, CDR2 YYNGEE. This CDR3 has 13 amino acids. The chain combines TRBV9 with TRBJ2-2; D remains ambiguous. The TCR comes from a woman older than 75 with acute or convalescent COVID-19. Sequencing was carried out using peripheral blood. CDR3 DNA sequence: TGTGCCAGCAGCGCCAGTTTGAAGGGGGAGCTGTTTTTT. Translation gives CASSASLKGELFF. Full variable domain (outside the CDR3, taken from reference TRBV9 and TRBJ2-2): DSGVTQTPKHLITATGQRVTLRCSPRSGDLSVYWYQQSLDQGLQFLIQYYNGEERAKGNILERFSAQQFPDLHSELNLSSLELGDSALYFCASSASLKGELFFGEGSRLTVL.